This T cell receptor (beta chain) originates from a study of T cell clonality in common variable immunodeficiency. General study findings and limits: Fewer TCRbeta clones were shared among CVID subjects than controls. In common variable immunodeficiency, TCR beta chains reportedly carried fewer deletions and N-nucleotide insertions.

V lost 5 bases to trimming and J lost 7 bases; unmatched junction nucleotides: 9. Germline loops: CDR1 SEHNR, CDR2 FQNEAQ (reference sequence). The CDR3 loop spans 15 amino acids. At least ten counts were recorded for this clone. Its specificity is not known. The read ends 3 residues shy of where the CDR3 ends; the end is completed using the germline J gene. Clones were sequenced by immunoSEQ multiplex PCR, and TCRdb holds only the in-frame ones, with some missing. The counts give 35,000 or so clones, none of them seen only once; 2.5% to 3.5% is held by the top ten. The origin of this receptor is a person between 18 and 70 years old in good health. The chain has TRBV7-9 and TRBJ2-4, with 9 positions matching TRBD1. Sequencing input: peripheral blood mononuclear cells. The CDR3 here is CASSPQGAFINIQYF. CDR3 bases read: TGTGCCAGCAGCCCACAGGGGGCGTTTATTAACATT.